The 27 T cell receptor beta chains below come from one sample, sequenced in a study of T cell clusters in autoimmune cytopenias. TRB was amplified by touch-down multiplex PCR, primer pools A and B combined. TCRdb reanalyzed the multiplex PCR reads and collapses them to one entry per CDR3 protein, without DNA. Found here are around 4,300 distinct CDR3 sequences; the top ten clones hold 15% to 20%. TRB was amplified from 250 ng of peripheral blood genomic DNA per sample. These data were also reused for a study on T cell repertoires in aging, cancer and after chemotherapy.

The sample comprised peripheral blood. These receptors all stem from a human donor in good health.

This clonotype is medium-sized by frequency. The chain joins TRBV11-1 to TRBJ2-1; the D call from TCRdb, TRBD2, cannot be confirmed without DNA. The CDR3 loop spans 16 amino acids. Germline-derived CDR1 and CDR2 are SGHAT and FQDESV (reference sequence). CDR3 sequence: CASSWASISSYNEQFF.

The chain joins TRBV24-1 to TRBJ1-5; TCRdb returns TRBD1, unconfirmable since there is no DNA. The CDR3 totals 14 residues. Per germline, CDR1 KGHDR and CDR2 SFDVKD. The CDR3 loop reads CATSGRDRSQPQHF.

In terms of frequency, this clonotype is medium-sized. The CDR3 spells CASSRDRAGNQPQHF. The chain carries TRBV6-5 and TRBJ1-5; the TRBD1 assignment by TCRdb is unverifiable without DNA. This CDR3 has 15 amino acids. Germline V gene data show CDR1 as MNHEY and CDR2 as SVGAGI.

This clonotype ranks as medium-sized in terms of frequency. The chain combines TRBV20-1 with TRBJ2-5; the TCRdb call, TRBD2, lacks DNA for checking. Germline CDR1 is DFQATT and CDR2 is SNEGSKA (reference sequence). CDR3 length: 17 amino acids. This CDR3 reads CSATRTSGGTRGGTQYF.

This clonotype is identified as medium-sized from frequency. V and J are TRBV19 and TRBJ1-5. The CDR3 runs to 14 residues. Germline V gene lookup returns CDR1 LNHDA and CDR2 SQIVND (reference sequence). The CDR3 region is CASSHQDSNQPQHF. The whole variable domain, remainder taken from reference TRBV19 and TRBJ1-5, is DGGITQSPKYLFRKEGQNVTLSCEQNLNHDAMYWYRQDPGQGLRLIYYSQIVNDFQKGDIAEGYSVSREKKESFPLTVTSAQKNPTAFYLCASSHQDSNQPQHFGDGTRLSIL.

The chain joins TRBV15 to TRBJ1-5; TCRdb selects TRBD1, and the lack of DNA leaves this call unchecked. The CDR3 is made up of 15 amino acids. Germline V CDR1 and CDR2: LNHNV, YYDKDF (reference sequence). The CDR3: CATSGGQPGNQPQHF.

Measured by frequency, this clonotype is medium-sized (0.01 to 0.1%). The chain recombines TRBV29-1 with TRBJ2-3; TCRdb names TRBD1, which stays unverified in the absence of DNA. There are 14 residues in the CDR3. Germline CDR1 is SQVTM and CDR2 is ANQGSEA. CDR3 sequence reads: CSVRTRRRTDTQYF.

This clonotype is classed as medium-sized (0.01 to 0.1%) by frequency. The rearrangement links TRBV5-5 to TRBJ1-2. The germline gives CDR1 SGHKS, CDR2 YYEKEE (reference sequence). The CDR3 has 13 amino acids. The CDR3 protein is CASSLVNGDGYTF.

Considering frequency, this clonotype is medium-sized. The rearrangement uses TRBV7-2 and TRBJ2-1; TCRdb outputs TRBD1, but without DNA this stays unchecked. CDR1 is SGHTA and CDR2 is FQGNSA in the germline V gene. This CDR3 contains 12 residues. Here the CDR3 reads CASSPGQGQQFF.

The rearrangement uses TRBV7-9 and TRBJ1-4. CDR1 and CDR2 (germline): SEHNR, FQNEAQ (reference sequence). The CDR3 totals 13 residues. The chain's CDR3 is CASSRGSNEKLFF. The whole variable domain, filled in from reference TRBV7-9 and TRBJ1-4, reads DTGVSQNPRHKITKRGQNVTFRCDPISEHNRLYWYRQTLGQGPEFLTYFQNEAQLEKSRLLSDRFSAERPKGSFSTLEIQRTEQGDSAMYLCASSRGSNEKLFFGSGTQLSVL.

Its frequency marks this clonotype as medium-sized. The V gene is TRBV12-3 or TRBV12-4, the J gene TRBJ1-3. The CDR3 has 14 residues. Here the CDR3 reads CASSPTSYGNTIYF.

This chain links TRBV25-1 with TRBJ2-3; TCRdb reports TRBD1, a call that lacks DNA to check it against. Germline loops: CDR1 MGHDK, CDR2 SYGVNS. The CDR3 is 15 amino acids. The CDR3 reads CASSESLTRTDTQYF.

The chain links TRBV20-1 to TRBJ1-4; TCRdb calls TRBD1, which cannot be checked without DNA. Germline-derived CDR1 and CDR2 are DFQATT and SNEGSKA (reference sequence). The CDR3 covers 16 residues. CDR3: CSARDRATRGNEKLFF.

This sequence joins TRBV27 and TRBJ2-3; checking the TCRdb D call of TRBD1 is not possible without DNA. This CDR3 spans 14 amino acids. Germline CDR1 reads MNHEY; CDR2 reads SMNVEV (reference sequence). The CDR3 protein is CASSKGGGSDTQYF.

The chain carries TRBV5-1 and TRBJ2-3; TCRdb's D call, TRBD1, is unchecked because there is no DNA. CDR1 is SGHRS, CDR2 YFSETQ, per germline. The CDR3 has 17 amino acids. CDR3 sequence: CASSLLPGTGGPDTQYF.

The rearrangement uses TRBV11-2 and TRBJ1-6; TCRdb returns TRBD1, unconfirmable since there is no DNA. The germline V gene has CDR1 SGHAT and CDR2 FQNNGV. The CDR3 totals 15 residues. The CDR3 sequence: CASSLNGGGDSPLHF.

The rearrangement uses TRBV6-1 and TRBJ1-5; TCRdb's D call of TRBD1 is untestable without DNA. The CDR3 contains 16 residues. Germline V lookup: CDR1 MNHNS, CDR2 SASEGT. This CDR3 is CASSELTDYSNQPQHF.

The chain is built from TRBV6-5 and TRBJ2-2; TCRdb's D call of TRBD2 is untestable without DNA. The germline V gene encodes CDR1 MNHEY and CDR2 SVGAGI. The CDR3 is made up of 16 amino acids. The CDR3 loop is CASSKLAGANTGELFF.

By frequency, this clonotype is medium-sized. CDR3 residues: CASSQQRRGSNTGELFF. V and J are TRBV18 and TRBJ2-2; the TRBD1 assignment by TCRdb is unverifiable without DNA. Germline CDR1 and CDR2: KGHSH and LQKENI. CDR3 length: 17 residues.

The chain links TRBV2 to TRBJ2-6; TCRdb returns TRBD1, unconfirmable since there is no DNA. Germline V gene lookup returns CDR1 SNHLY and CDR2 FYNNEI. The CDR3 is 17 amino acids. CDR3 sequence reads: CASRAGTGISGANVLTF.

By frequency, this clonotype is medium-sized. The rearrangement uses TRBV5-6 and TRBJ1-2; TCRdb names TRBD1, which stays unverified in the absence of DNA. CDR1 and CDR2 (germline): SGHDT, YYEEEE. CDR3 length: 14 residues. The CDR3 reads CASSLRTGYYGYTF.

Measured by frequency, this clonotype is medium-sized. The chain recombines TRBV11-1 with TRBJ2-5; TCRdb's D call, TRBD1, is unchecked because there is no DNA. CDR1 and CDR2 (germline): SGHAT, FQDESV (reference sequence). CDR3 length: 17 residues. CDR3 sequence: CASSLGGQGDYQETQYF.

The V and J genes are TRBV19 and TRBJ1-2. CDR3 length: 14 amino acids. In germline, CDR1 is LNHDA, CDR2 SQIVND (reference sequence). The CDR3 reads CASREGRVYYGYTF.

This sequence joins TRBV6-5 and TRBJ2-2. CDR1 and CDR2 (germline): MNHEY, SVGAGI. The CDR3 is made up of 13 amino acids. CDR3 sequence: CASRGSYTGELFF.

Its frequency marks this clonotype as medium-sized. V is TRBV19 and J is TRBJ2-1; TCRdb picks TRBD1, but there is no DNA to check that call. The CDR3 loop spans 13 amino acids. Germline CDR1 and CDR2: LNHDA and SQIVND (reference sequence). CDR3 loop: CASQGVPYNEQFF.

Judged by frequency, this clonotype is medium-sized (0.01 to 0.1%). This chain connects TRBV6-5 to TRBJ2-3; the TRBD1 assignment by TCRdb is unverifiable without DNA. The CDR3 runs 17 residues. Looked up from germline, CDR1 is MNHEY and CDR2 is SVGAGI. CDR3 loop: CASSYSLTGTSTDTQYF.

V and J are TRBV27 and TRBJ1-1; TCRdb's D gene call, TRBD1, goes unchecked for lack of DNA. CDR3 length: 15 residues. In germline, CDR1 is MNHEY, CDR2 SMNVEV (reference sequence). The CDR3 region is CASRKPFDRTYEAFF.